The 8 T cell receptor beta chains below were found in one sample sequenced in a study of T-cell reconstitution after alpha-beta-depleted transplantation in children. Preparation of the TCRbeta library was carried out with unique molecular identifiers. TCRdb passed the PCR reads through MiXCR, listing each CDR3 protein once. The data hold roughly 340,000 distinct CDR3 sequences, with around 16% observed a single time. This specimen consisted of PBMCs, mostly from graft donor cells, obtained 360 days after TCRalphabeta/CD19-depleted stem cell transplant. Source of these receptors: a male patient between 2 and 10 years old who had a stem cell transplant for acute lymphoblastic leukemia, so the T cells may come from the graft donor.

The V gene is TRBV20-1, the J gene TRBJ2-3; 14 positions match TRBD2. The CDR3 is made up of 15 amino acids. Germline values: CDR1 DFQATT, CDR2 SNEGSKA (reference sequence). V shed 6 bases, J shed 3 bases, and the junction held 5 bases outside the gene matches. The CDR3 DNA sequence: TGCAGTGCCGGACTAGCGGGAGGTGGGACAGATACGCAGTATTTT. Translating it yields CSAGLAGGGTDTQYF.

This chain uses TRBV15 with TRBJ2-7; D is uncertain. There are 15 residues in the CDR3. V was trimmed by 1 base and J by 3 bases, leaving 13 bases between them. CDR1 LNHNV and CDR2 YYDKDF come from the germline V gene (reference sequence). CDR3 sequence: CATSRGPMGNYEQYF. CDR3 coding DNA: TGTGCCACCAGCAGAGGCCCAATGGGGAACTACGAGCAGTACTTC.

This CDR3 is CASSQDLLATDNEQFF. For the CDR3, the DNA is TGTGCCAGCAGCCAAGACTTACTGGCCACCGACAATGAGCAGTTCTTC. The chain links TRBV4-2 to TRBJ2-1; no firm D call. The CDR3 length is 16 residues. The germline CDR1 and CDR2 sequences are LGHNA and YNFKEQ. V shed 0 bases and J shed 5 bases, with 14 bases lying between them.

This clonotype was seen a few times. The chain couples TRBV6-1 to TRBJ2-3, with TRBD1 matching 7 bases. Trimming at V came to 7 bases and at J to 4 bases, leaving 11 bases not matched to a gene. Per germline, CDR1 MNHNS and CDR2 SASEGT. This CDR3 comprises 15 residues. In DNA form, the CDR3 reads TGTGCCAGCAACACAGACAGGGCTGGCGCAGATACGCAGTATTTT. Amino acid sequence: CASNTDRAGADTQYF.

This clonotype showed up just a few times. The CDR3 region is CASSLRTGSGGANVLTF. As DNA, the CDR3 is TGTGCCAGCAGTTTGCGGACCGGCAGTGGGGGGGCCAACGTCCTGACTTTC. This sequence joins TRBV12-3 or TRBV12-4 and TRBJ2-6, with D hard to call. The CDR3 runs to 17 residues. Trimming stripped 3 bases from V and 4 bases from J, with 16 bases between.

This clonotype was seen more than once but under ten times. This chain connects TRBV12-3 or TRBV12-4 to TRBJ2-5; weak D call: TRBD2 (6 bases). This CDR3 has 13 amino acids. Trimming removed 4 bases from V and 1 base from J, with 7 bases in between. DNA of the CDR3: TGTGCCAGCAGTTGGAGGGTCCAAGAGACCCAGTACTTC. This gives the protein CASSWRVQETQYF.

This clonotype was observed a few times. The chain is built from TRBV4-2 and TRBJ2-6; D unclear. Germline assignment: CDR1 LGHNA and CDR2 YNFKEQ. The CDR3 runs 17 residues. V was clipped by 0 bases and J by 2 bases, with 11 bases between them. In DNA, the CDR3 is TGTGCCAGCAGCCAAGATATTGACCAAACTGGGGCCAACGTCCTGACTTTC. This translates into CASSQDIDQTGANVLTF.

The chain couples TRBV2 to TRBJ2-7; 10 bases are a match to TRBD2. Germline V gives CDR1 SNHLY, CDR2 FYNNEI. This CDR3 contains 15 residues. The V segment lost 5 bases and the J segment 0 bases; nucleotides outside the gene matches: 4. The CDR3 here is CASSKLAGSSYEQYF. The CDR3, as DNA: TGTGCCAGCAGTAAACTAGCGGGAAGCTCCTACGAGCAGTACTTC.